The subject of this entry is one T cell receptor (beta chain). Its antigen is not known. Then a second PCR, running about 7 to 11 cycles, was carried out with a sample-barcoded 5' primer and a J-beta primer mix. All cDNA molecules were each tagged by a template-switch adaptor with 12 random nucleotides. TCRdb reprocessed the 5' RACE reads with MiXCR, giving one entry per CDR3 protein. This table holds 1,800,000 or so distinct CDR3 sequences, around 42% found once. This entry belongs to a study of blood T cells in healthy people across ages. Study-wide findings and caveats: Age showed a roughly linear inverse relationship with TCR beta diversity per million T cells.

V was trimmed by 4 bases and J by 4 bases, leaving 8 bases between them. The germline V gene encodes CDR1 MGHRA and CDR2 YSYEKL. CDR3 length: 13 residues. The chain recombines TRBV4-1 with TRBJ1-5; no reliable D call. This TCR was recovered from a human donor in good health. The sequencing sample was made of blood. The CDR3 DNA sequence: TGCGCCAGCAGCCGGGGTATGAATCAGCCCCAGCATTTT. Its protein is CASSRGMNQPQHF.